This T cell receptor (beta chain) was found in a study of CD8 T cells in ankylosing spondylitis. Study conclusions and caveats: Characteristic, it appeared, of ankylosing spondylitis blood was a TCR beta motif of fewer than 10 highly homologous variants. Disease-linked clones were found to be CD8+ and relatively rare in peripheral blood. Matched synovial fluid from ankylosing spondylitis patients was reported to be enriched for disease-linked clones.

CDR3 length: 15 residues. Germline-derived CDR1 and CDR2 are DFQATT and SNEGSKA (reference sequence). Trimming removed 0 bases from V and 0 bases from J, with 10 bases in between. This clonotype was observed many times. Its specificity is not known. For TCR beta, libraries came from quantitative 5'-RACE with molecular barcodes. MiXCR, run by TCRdb on the 5' RACE reads, gives a single entry per CDR3 protein. The table includes 100,000 to 150,000 distinct CDR3 sequences, about 6.4% detected once. V and J are TRBV20-1 and TRBJ2-3; D remains ambiguous. Sequencing was done on a sample of blood, either unsorted or a sorted T cell fraction (not recorded which). The receptor was isolated from a male donor with ankylosing spondylitis or in good health (not recorded which). CDR3 loop: CSARDPRPSTDTQYF. In DNA form, the CDR3 reads TGCAGTGCTAGAGACCCGAGACCTAGCACAGATACGCAGTATTTT.